This record concerns one TCR beta chain sequence. Antigen specificity is unknown. TCRdb's copy holds only in-frame clones and misses some; the assay was immunoSEQ multiplex PCR. The data hold around 78,000 clones, with roughly 91% observed a single time. The germline CDR1 and CDR2 sequences are LGHNA and YNFKEQ. The V and J ends lost 0 bases and 6 bases, in that order; junction bases with no gene match: 7. The CDR3 length is 15 residues. The data originate from a study of T cell responses to AZD1222 COVID-19 vaccine. The study, taken as a whole, reports: Only a handful of people who got AZD1222 tested seropositive at baseline. Increases in Spike-specific TCR breadth and depth were seen after two AZD1222 doses. Clonal diversity was possibly underestimated, and white British individuals and females predominated among donors.

The receptor comes from an adult in good health. This chain links TRBV4-2 with TRBJ1-1; 7 bases align to TRBD1. This material consisted of peripheral blood, taken on day 0 of AZD1222 vaccination. The CDR3 region is CASSQDRGGDSEAFF. The CDR3 DNA reads TGTGCCAGCAGCCAAGATCGAGGGGGCGATTCTGAAGCTTTCTTT.